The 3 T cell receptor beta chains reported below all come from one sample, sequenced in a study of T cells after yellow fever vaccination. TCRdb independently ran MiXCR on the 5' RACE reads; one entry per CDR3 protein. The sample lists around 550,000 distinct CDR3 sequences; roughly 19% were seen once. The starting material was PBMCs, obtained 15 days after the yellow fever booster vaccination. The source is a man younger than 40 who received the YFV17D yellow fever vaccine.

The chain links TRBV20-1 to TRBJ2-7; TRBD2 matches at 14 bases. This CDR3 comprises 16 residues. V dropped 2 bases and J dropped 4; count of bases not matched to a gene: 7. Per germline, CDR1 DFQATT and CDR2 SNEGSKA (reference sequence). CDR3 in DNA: TGCAGTGCTAGACATGGGACTAGCGGGAGTGGGTACGAGCAGTACTTC. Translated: CSARHGTSGSGYEQYF.

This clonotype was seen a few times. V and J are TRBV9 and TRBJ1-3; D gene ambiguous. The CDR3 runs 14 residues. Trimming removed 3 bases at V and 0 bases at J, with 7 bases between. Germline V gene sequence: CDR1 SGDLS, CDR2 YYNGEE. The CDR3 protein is CASSDSRSGNTIYF. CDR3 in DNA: TGTGCCAGCAGCGACTCACGCTCTGGAAACACCATATATTTT.

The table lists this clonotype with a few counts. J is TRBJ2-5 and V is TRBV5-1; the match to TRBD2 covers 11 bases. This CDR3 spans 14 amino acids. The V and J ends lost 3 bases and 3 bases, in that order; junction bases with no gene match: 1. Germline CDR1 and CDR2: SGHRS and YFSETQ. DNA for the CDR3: TGCGCCAGCAGCTCGGGACTAGCGGAAGAGACCCAGTACTTC. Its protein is CASSSGLAEETQYF.